In this sample, the clone carrying this TCR beta chain turned up a few times. Its target is unknown. Separate from the roughly 610-subject first cohort, the roughly 120-subject validation cohort was the one that the donors belonged to. The assay was immunoSEQ multiplex PCR, and TCRdb's table has in-frame clones only and misses some. The data show about 150,000 clones, about 89% seen once. This sample was included in a study of cytomegalovirus exposure and HLA in healthy donors. Whole-study results and caveats: The study recorded about 160 TCR beta chains that were cytomegalovirus-associated. In vitro work confirmed that a few CMV-associated chains recognize CMV antigens. The classifier reportedly diagnosed cytomegalovirus status with high specificity and sensitivity.

The CDR3 contains 15 residues. Trimming removed 2 bases at V and 0 bases at J, with 13 bases between. Germline V CDR1 and CDR2: GTSNPN, SVGIG (reference sequence). The sequence was collected from a man between 18 and 35 years old in good health and CMV-seronegative. Sequencing input: PBMCs. The chain couples TRBV30 to TRBJ2-5; weak D call: TRBD1 (6 bases). The CDR3 here is CAWSPTGQYQETQYF. CDR3 nucleotide sequence: TGTGCCTGGAGTCCAACCGGACAGTACCAAGAGACCCAGTACTTC.